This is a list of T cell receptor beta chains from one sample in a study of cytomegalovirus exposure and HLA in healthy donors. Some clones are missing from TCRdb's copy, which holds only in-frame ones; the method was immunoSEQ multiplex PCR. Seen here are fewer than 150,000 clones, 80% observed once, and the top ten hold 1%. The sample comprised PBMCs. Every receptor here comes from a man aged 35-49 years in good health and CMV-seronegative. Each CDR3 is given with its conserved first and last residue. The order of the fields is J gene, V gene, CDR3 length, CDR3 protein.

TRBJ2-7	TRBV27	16	CASSPGVGQSSYEQYF
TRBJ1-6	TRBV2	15	CASSLQSSYNSPLHF
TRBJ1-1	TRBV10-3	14	CAIRPQGLNTEAFF
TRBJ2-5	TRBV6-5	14	CASSYQGTQETQYF
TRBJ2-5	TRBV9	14	CASSVAVVSETQYF
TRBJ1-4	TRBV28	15	CASSLYQAGYEKLFF
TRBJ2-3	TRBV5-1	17	CASSTGTSGSNPDTQYF
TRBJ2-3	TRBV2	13	CASSDQREDTQYF
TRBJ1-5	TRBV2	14	CASSGWTAYQPQHF
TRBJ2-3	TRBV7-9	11	CASSSTDTQYF
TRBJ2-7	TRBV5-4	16	CASSLAGVAGLREQYF
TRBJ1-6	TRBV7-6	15	CASSLGAAQDSPLHF
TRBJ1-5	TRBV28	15	CASSFIGGSNQPQHF
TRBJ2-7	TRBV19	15	CASSIEGTGPYEQYF
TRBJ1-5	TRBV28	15	CASSSFGSGDQPQHF
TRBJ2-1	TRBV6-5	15	CASRLAGEGYNEQFF
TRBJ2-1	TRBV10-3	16	CAISVTGTSGNNEQFF
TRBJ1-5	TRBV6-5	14	CASSPTGINQPQHF
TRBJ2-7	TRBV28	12	CASSLFGQSQYF
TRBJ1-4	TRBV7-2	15	CASSRMGLTNEKLFF
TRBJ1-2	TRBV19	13	CASSTTGYYGYTF
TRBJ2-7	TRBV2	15	CASTENSPSRYEQYF
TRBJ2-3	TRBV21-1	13	CASNWTSTNTQYF
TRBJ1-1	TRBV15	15	CATSGRGSWRTEAFF
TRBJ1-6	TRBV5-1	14	CATKTGEDNSPLHF